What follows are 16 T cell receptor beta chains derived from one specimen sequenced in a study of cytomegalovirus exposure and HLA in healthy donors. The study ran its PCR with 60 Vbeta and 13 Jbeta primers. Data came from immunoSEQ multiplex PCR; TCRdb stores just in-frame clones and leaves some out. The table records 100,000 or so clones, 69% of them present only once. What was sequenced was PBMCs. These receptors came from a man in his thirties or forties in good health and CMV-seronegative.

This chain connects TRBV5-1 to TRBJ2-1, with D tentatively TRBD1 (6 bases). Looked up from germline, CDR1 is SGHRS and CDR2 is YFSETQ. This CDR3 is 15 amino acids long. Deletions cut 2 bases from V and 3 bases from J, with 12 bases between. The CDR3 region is CASSLQGTFYNEQFF. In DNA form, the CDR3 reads TGCGCCAGCAGCTTACAGGGTACCTTCTACAATGAGCAGTTCTTC.

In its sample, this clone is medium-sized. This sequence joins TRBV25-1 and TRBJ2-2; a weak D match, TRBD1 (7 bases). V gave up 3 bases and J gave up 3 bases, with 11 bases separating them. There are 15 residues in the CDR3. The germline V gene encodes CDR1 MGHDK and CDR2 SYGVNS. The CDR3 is CASSEGQRDTGELFF. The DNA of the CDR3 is TGTGCCAGCAGTGAGGGACAGCGGGACACCGGGGAGCTGTTTTTT.

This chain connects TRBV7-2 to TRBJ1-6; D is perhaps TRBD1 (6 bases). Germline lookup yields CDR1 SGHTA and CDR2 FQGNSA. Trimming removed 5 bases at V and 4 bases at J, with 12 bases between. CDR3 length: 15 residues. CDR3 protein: CASSDQGRYNSPLHF. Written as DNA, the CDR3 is TGTGCCAGCAGCGATCAGGGGCGATATAATTCACCCCTCCACTTT.

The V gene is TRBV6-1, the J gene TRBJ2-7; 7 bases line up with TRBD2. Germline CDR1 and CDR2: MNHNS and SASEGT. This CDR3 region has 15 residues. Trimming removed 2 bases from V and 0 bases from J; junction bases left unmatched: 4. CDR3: CASSELGGSSYEQYF. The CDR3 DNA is TGTGCCAGCAGTGAATTGGGCGGGAGCTCCTACGAGCAGTACTTC.

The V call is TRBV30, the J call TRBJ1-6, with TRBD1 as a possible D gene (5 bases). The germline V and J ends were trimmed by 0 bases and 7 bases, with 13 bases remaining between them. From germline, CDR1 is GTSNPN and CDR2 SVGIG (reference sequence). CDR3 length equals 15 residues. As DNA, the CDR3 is TGTGCCTGGAGTGTCCCGACAGCCACGAATTCACCCCTCCACTTT. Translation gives CAWSVPTATNSPLHF.

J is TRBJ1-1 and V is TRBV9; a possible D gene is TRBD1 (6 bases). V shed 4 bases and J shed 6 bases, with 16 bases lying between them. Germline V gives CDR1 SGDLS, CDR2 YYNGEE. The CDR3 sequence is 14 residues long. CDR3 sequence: CASSPRPGAAEAFF. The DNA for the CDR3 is TGTGCCAGCAGCCCCCGGCCAGGGGCGGCTGAAGCTTTCTTT.

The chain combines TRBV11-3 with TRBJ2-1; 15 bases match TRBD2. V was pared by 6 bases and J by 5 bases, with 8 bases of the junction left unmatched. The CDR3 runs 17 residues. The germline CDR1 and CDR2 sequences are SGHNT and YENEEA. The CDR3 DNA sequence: TGTGCCAGCAGTCCGGGACTAGCGGGGGGACTTGACAATGAGCAGTTCTTC. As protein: CASSPGLAGGLDNEQFF.

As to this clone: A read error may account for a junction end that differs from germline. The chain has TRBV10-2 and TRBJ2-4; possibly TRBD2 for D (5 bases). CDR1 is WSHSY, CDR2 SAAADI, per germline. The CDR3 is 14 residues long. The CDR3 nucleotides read TGCGCCAGCAGTGAATTGAGGGTAGGAAACAGTCAGTACTTC. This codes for CASSELRVGNSQYF.

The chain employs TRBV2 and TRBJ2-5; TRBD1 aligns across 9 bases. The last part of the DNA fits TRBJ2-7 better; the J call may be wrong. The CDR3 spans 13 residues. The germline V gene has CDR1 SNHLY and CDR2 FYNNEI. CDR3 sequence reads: CASTRDRAYEQYF. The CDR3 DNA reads TGTGCCAGCACCAGGGACAGGGCCTACGAGCAGTACTTC.

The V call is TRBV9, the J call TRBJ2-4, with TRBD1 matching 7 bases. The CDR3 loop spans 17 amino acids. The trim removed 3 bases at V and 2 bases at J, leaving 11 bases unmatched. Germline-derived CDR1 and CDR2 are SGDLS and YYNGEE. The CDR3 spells CASSAPRIGGSKNIQYF. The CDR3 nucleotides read TGTGCCAGCAGCGCCCCCCGTATAGGGGGCTCCAAAAACATTCAGTACTTC.

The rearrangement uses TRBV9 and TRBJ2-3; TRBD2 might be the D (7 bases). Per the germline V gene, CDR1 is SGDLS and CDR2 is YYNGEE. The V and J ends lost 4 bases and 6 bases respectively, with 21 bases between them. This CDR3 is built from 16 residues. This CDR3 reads CASSLKGDGRSDTQYF. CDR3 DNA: TGTGCCAGCAGCCTAAAGGGGGACGGGAGGAGTGATACGCAGTATTTT.

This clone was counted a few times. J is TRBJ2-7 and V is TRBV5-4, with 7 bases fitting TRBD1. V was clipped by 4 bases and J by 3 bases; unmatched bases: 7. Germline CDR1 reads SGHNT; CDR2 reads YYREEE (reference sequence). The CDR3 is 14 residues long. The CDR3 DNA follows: TGTGCCAGCAGCGGCCCCCGGGACAGCTACGAGCAGTACTTC. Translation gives CASSGPRDSYEQYF.

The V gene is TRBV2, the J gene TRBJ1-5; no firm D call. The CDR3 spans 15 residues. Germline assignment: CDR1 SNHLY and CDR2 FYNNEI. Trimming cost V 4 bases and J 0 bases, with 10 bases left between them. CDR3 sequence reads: CASSVGVNSNQPQHF. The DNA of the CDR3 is TGTGCCAGCAGTGTTGGAGTTAATAGCAATCAGCCCCAGCATTTT.

CDR3 sequence (DNA): TGTGCCTGGAGTGGACAGGGCGGAGGTTTAGCTGGCTACACCTTC. This gives the protein CAWSGQGGGLAGYTF. The chain employs TRBV30 and TRBJ1-2; 7 bases align to TRBD1. The CDR3 is 15 amino acids. CDR1 and CDR2 from the germline V gene are GTSNPN and SVGIG (reference sequence). Unmatched junction bases numbered 12, after V lost 1 base and J lost 7 bases.

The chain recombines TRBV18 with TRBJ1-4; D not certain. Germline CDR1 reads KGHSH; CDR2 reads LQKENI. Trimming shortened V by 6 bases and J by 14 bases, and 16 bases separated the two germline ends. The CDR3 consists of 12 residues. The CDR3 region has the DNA TGTGCCAGCTCCCCCCAGGCGGGTATTCTGTTTTTT. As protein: CASSPQAGILFF.

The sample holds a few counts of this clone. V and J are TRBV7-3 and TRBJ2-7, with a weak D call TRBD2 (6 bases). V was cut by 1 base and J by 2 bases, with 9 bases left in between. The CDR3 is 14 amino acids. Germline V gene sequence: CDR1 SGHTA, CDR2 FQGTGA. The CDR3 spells CASSLKAGPYEQYF. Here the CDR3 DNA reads TGTGCCAGCAGCTTAAAGGCGGGACCCTACGAGCAGTACTTC.